A single sample is the source of the 12 T cell receptor beta chains below, sequenced in a study of OX40 agonist ivuxolimab in advanced cancers. The table came from immunoSEQ multiplex PCR; TCRdb's copy has only in-frame clones and leaves some out. Of approximately 55,000 clones in the sample, about 86% were seen once. The sequencing used CD4+ or CD8+ T cells sorted from blood, collected in a trial of the OX40 agonist ivuxolimab. The receptors were gathered from an adult with an advanced solid tumor such as melanoma, head and neck, liver or kidney cancer.

This clone was seen once. The chain is built from TRBV5-5 and TRBJ2-7, with a possible D match to TRBD1 (6 bases). V dropped 1 base and J dropped 1 base, with 18 bases sitting between them. This CDR3 region has 17 residues. Germline assignment: CDR1 SGHKS and CDR2 YYEKEE (reference sequence). CDR3 DNA: TGTGCCAGCAGCTTGAAGGGACACTCACTCCTATCCTACGAGCAGTACTTC. It yields the protein CASSLKGHSLLSYEQYF.

The chain uses TRBV7-9 and TRBJ1-2; a possible D gene is TRBD1 (5 bases). The CDR3 runs to 14 residues. Germline CDR1 and CDR2: SEHNR and FQNEAQ (reference sequence). V lost 6 bases, J lost 11 bases, and 22 bases lay in between. Here the CDR3 DNA reads TGTGCCAGCAGACCTTCCACCGGGACCCCGGATTACACCTTC. It encodes CASRPSTGTPDYTF.

The V gene is TRBV14, the J gene TRBJ1-1, with D possibly matching TRBD1 (5 bases). This CDR3 comprises 13 residues. The germline gives CDR1 SGHDN, CDR2 FVKESK. V shed 1 base and J shed 8 bases, with 11 bases lying between them. CDR3 protein: CASSQVGGGEAFF. CDR3 nucleotide sequence: TGTGCCAGCAGCCAAGTCGGGGGAGGCGAAGCTTTCTTT.

The rearrangement joins TRBV7-9 to TRBJ2-7; weak D call: TRBD2 (6 bases). CDR3 size: 13 residues. Germline V CDR1 and CDR2: SEHNR, FQNEAQ (reference sequence). The V end lost 3 bases, the J end lost 3 bases, and 9 bases lay between the germline ends. The DNA of the CDR3 is TGTGCCAGCAGCTTGGGACTCAACTACGAGCAGTACTTC. Translation gives CASSLGLNYEQYF.

The chain uses TRBV23-1 and TRBJ1-4; unclear D gene. TRBV23-1 is identified as an open reading frame with a role that is uncertain. This CDR3 is built from 20 residues. Trimming left V 0 bases short and J 1 base short, with 21 bases between. This CDR3 is CASSQSPPPLPCGTNEKLFF. CDR3 coding DNA: TGCGCCAGCAGTCAATCGCCCCCCCCACTTCCCTGTGGAACTAATGAAAAACTGTTTTTT.

This chain's CDR3 is CASISGNTIYF. The CDR3 DNA follows: TGTGCCAGCATCAGCGGAAACACCATATATTTT. The chain is built from TRBV28 and TRBJ1-3; D remains unclear. Germline V lookup: CDR1 MDHEN, CDR2 SYDVKM. V was trimmed by 7 bases and J by 4 bases, leaving 5 bases between them. The CDR3 has 11 amino acids.

The chain combines TRBV6-5 with TRBJ2-5; 10 bases align to TRBD2. The J segment lost 6 bases and the V segment lost 0 bases, leaving 7 bases of the junction unmatched. Per germline, CDR1 MNHEY and CDR2 SVGAGI. The CDR3 is made up of 16 amino acids. The CDR3 reads CASSYSGSAGGKTQYF. CDR3 bases: TGTGCCAGCAGTTACTCAGGGTCAGCGGGAGGGAAGACCCAGTACTTC.

This clone was counted a few times. The J gene is TRBJ1-1, the V gene TRBV5-4; D unresolved. The CDR3 is made up of 12 amino acids. Germline CDR1 reads SGHNT; CDR2 reads YYREEE (reference sequence). V lost 2 bases and J 6 bases, leaving 8 bases between the germline ends. CDR3 in DNA: TGTGCCAGCAGCTTTGGGTCAGCTGAAGCTTTCTTT. It specifies CASSFGSAEAFF. The full variable domain, with the rest looked up from reference TRBV5-4 and TRBJ1-1, is ETGVTQSPTHLIKTRGQQVTLRCSSQSGHNTVSWYQQALGQGPQFIFQYYREEENGRGNFPPRFSGLQFPNYSSELNVNALELDDSALYLCASSFGSAEAFFGQGTRLTVV.

The CDR3 DNA sequence: TGTGCCAGCCAGGACAGGGGGCCGTACAATGAGCAGTTCTTC. Translation: CASQDRGPYNEQFF. The V gene is TRBV28, the J gene TRBJ2-1; the match to TRBD1 covers 11 bases. The junction had 4 bases not matched to a gene; V was cut back by 8 bases and J by 4 bases. CDR1 MDHEN and CDR2 SYDVKM come from the germline V gene. The CDR3 consists of 14 residues.

This clone was seen a few times. The rearrangement joins TRBV9 to TRBJ2-7, with 9 positions matching TRBD2. Looked up from germline, CDR1 is SGDLS and CDR2 is YYNGEE. This CDR3 is built from 15 residues. The V gene end was trimmed by 4 bases and the J gene end by 4 bases; junction bases not matched to a gene: 9. The DNA of the CDR3 is TGTGCCAGCAGCCCCCATTTAGCGGGAGAATACGAGCAGTACTTC. The encoded protein is CASSPHLAGEYEQYF.

This clone was counted once. The rearrangement uses TRBV6-5 and TRBJ2-7; either TRBD1 or TRBD2 may supply D (5 bases each). Germline V gene data show CDR1 as MNHEY and CDR2 as SVGAGI. The V end was cut by 3 bases, the J end by 0 bases, with 9 bases between. The CDR3 covers 14 residues. Written as DNA, the CDR3 is TGTGCCAGCAGTTATAAGGGGAGCTCCTACGAGCAGTACTTC. Amino acid sequence: CASSYKGSSYEQYF.

The rearrangement links TRBV6-6 to TRBJ2-4; D unresolved. The CDR3 spans 13 residues. Trimming cost V 8 bases and J 0 bases, with 8 bases left between them. CDR1 is MNHNY, CDR2 SVGAGI, per germline (reference sequence). The CDR3 bases are TGTGCCAGCCTTTTCCTAGCCAAAAACATTCAGTACTTC. Translating gives CASLFLAKNIQYF.